Sequencing of this TCR beta chain was carried out in a study of T cells in Graves' hyperthyroidism and ophthalmopathy. Study-level results: Stable hyperthyroidism was separated from ophthalmopathy by a model based on 13 V-J features.

Using RNA transcripts as the source, TCR beta CDR3 regions were amplified. The TCR CDR3 first-round RT-PCR relied on the HTBI primer set. TCRdb passed the multiplex PCR reads through MiXCR, listing each CDR3 protein once. Here the sample spans 150,000 to 200,000 distinct CDR3 sequences, 15% to 20% being singletons. Exclusions: uncontrolled infection, other autoimmune disease, pregnancy, lactation. CDR1 and CDR2 (germline): LNHDA, SQIVND (reference sequence). This CDR3 region has 15 residues. Trimming took 1 base from V and 1 from J; bases not matched to a gene: 4. In this sample, this clonotype turned up many times. Its antigen is currently unknown.

The genes are TRBV19 and TRBJ2-7, with 7 positions matching TRBD2. The sample taken for sequencing was blood. The receptor was isolated from a woman between 45 and 60 years old with Graves' hyperthyroidism. DNA of the CDR3: TGTGCCAGTAGTATAGCGGGGGGTCCTTCCTACGAGCAGTACTTC. Translation: CASSIAGGPSYEQYF.